This T cell receptor (beta chain) was sequenced for a study of T cells after yellow fever vaccination. Study-level results: It was a small share of clonotypes that appeared in both CD4 and CD8 compartments.

This clonotype was observed many times. Its antigen remains unknown. CDR1 is SGHRS, CDR2 YFSETQ, per germline. V was shortened by 3 bases and J by 3 bases, with 20 bases between the two germline ends. The CDR3 spans 17 residues. By 5'RACE template switching, TCR cDNA was produced, with a universal primer site and UMIs added in the process. TCRdb reprocessed the 5' RACE reads via MiXCR and lists one record per CDR3 protein. Among about 360,000 distinct CDR3 sequences, over 5% were seen once, and the ten largest hold approximately 16%. The receptor comes from a man in his thirties or forties who received the YFV17D yellow fever vaccine. Here the sequenced sample was PBMCs, taken 5 days after the yellow fever booster vaccination. This rearrangement joins TRBV5-1 to TRBJ2-3, with unresolved D. The CDR3 coding sequence is TGCGCCAGCAGCTCGGGCCCTGGGCTCTTATGGACAGATACGCAGTATTTT. Translating gives CASSSGPGLLWTDTQYF.